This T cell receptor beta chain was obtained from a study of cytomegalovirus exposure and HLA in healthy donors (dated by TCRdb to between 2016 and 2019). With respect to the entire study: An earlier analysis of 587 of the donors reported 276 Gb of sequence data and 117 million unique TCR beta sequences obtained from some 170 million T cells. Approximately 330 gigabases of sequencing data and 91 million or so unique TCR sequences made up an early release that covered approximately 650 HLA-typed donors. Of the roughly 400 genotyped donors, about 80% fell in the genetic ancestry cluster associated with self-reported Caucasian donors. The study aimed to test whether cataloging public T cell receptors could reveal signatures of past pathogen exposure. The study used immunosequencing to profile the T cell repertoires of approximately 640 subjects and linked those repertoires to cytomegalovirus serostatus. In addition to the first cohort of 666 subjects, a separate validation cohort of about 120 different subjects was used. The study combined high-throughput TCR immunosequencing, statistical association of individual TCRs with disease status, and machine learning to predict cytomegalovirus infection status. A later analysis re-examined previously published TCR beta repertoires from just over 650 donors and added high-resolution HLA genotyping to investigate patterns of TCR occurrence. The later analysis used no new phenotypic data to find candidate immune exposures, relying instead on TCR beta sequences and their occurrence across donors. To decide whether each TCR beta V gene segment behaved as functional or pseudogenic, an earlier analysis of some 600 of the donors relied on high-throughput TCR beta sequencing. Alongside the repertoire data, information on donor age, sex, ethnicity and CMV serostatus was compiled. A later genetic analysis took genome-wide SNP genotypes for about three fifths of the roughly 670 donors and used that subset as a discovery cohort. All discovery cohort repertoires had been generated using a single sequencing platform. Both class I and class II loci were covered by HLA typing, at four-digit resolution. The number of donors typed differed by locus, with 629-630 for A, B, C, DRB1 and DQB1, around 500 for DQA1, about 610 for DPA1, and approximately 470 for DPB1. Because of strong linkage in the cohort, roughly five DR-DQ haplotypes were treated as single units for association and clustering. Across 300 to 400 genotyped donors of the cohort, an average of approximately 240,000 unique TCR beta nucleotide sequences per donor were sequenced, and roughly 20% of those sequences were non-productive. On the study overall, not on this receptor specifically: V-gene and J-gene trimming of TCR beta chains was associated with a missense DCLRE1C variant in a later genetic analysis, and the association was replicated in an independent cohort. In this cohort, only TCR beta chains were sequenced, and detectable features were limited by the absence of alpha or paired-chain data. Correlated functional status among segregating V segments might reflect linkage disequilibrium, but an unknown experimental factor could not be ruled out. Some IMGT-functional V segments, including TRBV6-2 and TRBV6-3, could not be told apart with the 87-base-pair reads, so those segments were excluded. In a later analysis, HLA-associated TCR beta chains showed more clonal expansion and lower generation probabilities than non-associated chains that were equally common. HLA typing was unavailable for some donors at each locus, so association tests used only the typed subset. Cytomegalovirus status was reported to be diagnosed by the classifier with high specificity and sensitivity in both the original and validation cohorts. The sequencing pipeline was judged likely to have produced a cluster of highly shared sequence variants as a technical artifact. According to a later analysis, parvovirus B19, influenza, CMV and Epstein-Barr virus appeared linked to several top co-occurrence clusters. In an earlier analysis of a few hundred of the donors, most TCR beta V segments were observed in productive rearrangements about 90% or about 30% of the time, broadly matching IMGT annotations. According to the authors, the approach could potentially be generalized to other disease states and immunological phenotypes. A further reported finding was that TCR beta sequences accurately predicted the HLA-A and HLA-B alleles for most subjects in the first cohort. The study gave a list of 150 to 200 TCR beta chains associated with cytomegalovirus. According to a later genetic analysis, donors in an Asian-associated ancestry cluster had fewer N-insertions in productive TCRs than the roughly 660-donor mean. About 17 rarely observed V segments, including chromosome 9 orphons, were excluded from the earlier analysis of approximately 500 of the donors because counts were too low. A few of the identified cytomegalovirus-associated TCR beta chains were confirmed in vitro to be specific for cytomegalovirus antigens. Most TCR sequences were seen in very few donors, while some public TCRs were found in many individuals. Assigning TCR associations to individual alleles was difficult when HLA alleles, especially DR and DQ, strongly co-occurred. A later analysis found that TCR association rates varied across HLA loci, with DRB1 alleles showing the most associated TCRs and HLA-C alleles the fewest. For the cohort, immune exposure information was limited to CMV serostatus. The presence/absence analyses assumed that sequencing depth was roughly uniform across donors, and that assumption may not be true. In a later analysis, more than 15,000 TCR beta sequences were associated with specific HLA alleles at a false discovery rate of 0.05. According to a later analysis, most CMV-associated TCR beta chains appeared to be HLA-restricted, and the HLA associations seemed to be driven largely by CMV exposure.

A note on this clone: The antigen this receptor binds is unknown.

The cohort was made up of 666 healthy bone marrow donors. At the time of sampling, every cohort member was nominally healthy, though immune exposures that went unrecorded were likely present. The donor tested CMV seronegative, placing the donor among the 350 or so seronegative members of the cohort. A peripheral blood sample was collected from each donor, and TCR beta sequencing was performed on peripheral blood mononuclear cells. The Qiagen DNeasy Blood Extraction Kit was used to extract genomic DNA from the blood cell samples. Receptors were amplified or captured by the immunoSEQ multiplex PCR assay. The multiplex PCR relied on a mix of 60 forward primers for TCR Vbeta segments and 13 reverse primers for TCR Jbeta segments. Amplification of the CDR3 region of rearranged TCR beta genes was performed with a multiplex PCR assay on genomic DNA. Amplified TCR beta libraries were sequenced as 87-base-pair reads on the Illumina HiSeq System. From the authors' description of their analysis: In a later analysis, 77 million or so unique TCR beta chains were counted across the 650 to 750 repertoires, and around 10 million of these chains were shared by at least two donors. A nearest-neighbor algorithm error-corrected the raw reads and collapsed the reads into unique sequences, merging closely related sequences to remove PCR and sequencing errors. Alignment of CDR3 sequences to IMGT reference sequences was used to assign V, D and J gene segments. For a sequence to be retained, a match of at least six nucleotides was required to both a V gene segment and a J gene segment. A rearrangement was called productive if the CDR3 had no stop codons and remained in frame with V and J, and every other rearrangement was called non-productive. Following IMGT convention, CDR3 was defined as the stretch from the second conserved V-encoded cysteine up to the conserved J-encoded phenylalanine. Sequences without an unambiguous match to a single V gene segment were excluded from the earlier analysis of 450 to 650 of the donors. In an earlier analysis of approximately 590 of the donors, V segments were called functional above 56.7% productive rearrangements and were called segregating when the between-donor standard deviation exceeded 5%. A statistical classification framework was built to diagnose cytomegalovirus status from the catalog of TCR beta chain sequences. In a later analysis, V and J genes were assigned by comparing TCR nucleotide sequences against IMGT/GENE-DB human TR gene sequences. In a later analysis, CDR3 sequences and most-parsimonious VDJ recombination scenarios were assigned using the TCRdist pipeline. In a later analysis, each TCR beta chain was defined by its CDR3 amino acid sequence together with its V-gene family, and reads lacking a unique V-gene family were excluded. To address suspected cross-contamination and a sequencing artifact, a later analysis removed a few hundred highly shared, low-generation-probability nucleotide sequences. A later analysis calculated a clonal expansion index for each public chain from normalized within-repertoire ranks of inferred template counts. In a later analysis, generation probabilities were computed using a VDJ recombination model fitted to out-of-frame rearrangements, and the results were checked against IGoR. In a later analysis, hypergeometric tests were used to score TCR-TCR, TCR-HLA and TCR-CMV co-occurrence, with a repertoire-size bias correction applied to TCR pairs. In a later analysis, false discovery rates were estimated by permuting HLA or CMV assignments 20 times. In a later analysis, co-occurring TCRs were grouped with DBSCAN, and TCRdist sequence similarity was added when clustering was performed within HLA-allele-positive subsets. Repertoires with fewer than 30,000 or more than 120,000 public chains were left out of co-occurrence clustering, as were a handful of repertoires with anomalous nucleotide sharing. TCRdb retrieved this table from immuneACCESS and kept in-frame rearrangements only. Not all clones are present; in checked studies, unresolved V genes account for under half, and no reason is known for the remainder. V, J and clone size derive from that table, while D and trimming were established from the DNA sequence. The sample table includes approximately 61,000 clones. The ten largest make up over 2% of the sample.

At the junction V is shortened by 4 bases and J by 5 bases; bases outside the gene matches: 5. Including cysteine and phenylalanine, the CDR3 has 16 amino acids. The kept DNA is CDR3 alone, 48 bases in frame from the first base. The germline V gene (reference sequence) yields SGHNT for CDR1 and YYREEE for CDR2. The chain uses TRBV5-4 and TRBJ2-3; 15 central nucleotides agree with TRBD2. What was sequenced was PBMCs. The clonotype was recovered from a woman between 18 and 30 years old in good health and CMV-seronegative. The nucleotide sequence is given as TGTGCCAGCAGCCCCGGACTAGCGGGAGGGCAAGATACGCAGTATTTT. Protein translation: CASSPGLAGGQDTQYF.